These 15 T cell receptor beta chains were all obtained from the same sample, sequenced in a study of technical replicates of blood from several donors. Data came from immunoSEQ multiplex PCR; TCRdb stores just in-frame clones and leaves some out. This sample has under 55,000 clones, with about 96% found just once. Sequenced: T cells isolated from PBMCs. These receptor sequences come from a human donor in good health.

This sequence joins TRBV6-5 and TRBJ1-1; 7 bases fit TRBD1. CDR1 and CDR2 (germline): MNHEY, SVGAGI. This CDR3 is built from 14 residues. J gave up 10 bases and V 6 bases, and 14 bases lay outside the gene matches. The CDR3 nucleotides are TGTGCCAGCAGAAATGGGGGACAGTTGACTTCAGCTTTCTTT. It is translated as CASRNGGQLTSAFF.

This clone appeared a single time. The chain recombines TRBV28 with TRBJ2-3; the D gene is possibly TRBD1 (6 bases). CDR3 length equals 14 residues. The V end was cut by 5 bases, the J end by 2 bases, with 11 bases between. CDR1 is MDHEN and CDR2 is SYDVKM in the germline V gene. The CDR3 bases are TGTGCCAGCAGTCGTGGACAGAACACAGATACGCAGTATTTT. Its protein product is CASSRGQNTDTQYF.

The gene calls are TRBV29-1 and TRBJ1-1, with D unclear. V was pared by 4 bases and J by 7 bases, with 16 bases between. CDR1 is SQVTM, CDR2 ANQGSEA, per germline. This CDR3 region has 13 residues. The CDR3 DNA is TGCAGCGTTGGGAGCCGGTTGACTAGTGAAGCTTTCTTT. This translates into CSVGSRLTSEAFF.

The count of this clone is one. The J gene is TRBJ1-2, the V gene TRBV7-9; a possible D gene is TRBD1 (5 bases). There are 16 residues in the CDR3. Per the germline V gene, CDR1 is SEHNR and CDR2 is FQNEAQ (reference sequence). Trimming left V 3 bases short and J 8 bases short, with 22 bases between. For the CDR3, the DNA is TGTGCCAGCAGCTTTGGAGGTCGGGCAGGGAGGAAAGGCTACACCTTC. It specifies CASSFGGRAGRKGYTF.

J is TRBJ1-1 and V is TRBV6-1; D is possibly TRBD1 (6 bases). Germline V gene lookup returns CDR1 MNHNS and CDR2 SASEGT. V was cut by 5 bases and J by 4 bases, with 11 bases left in between. This CDR3 region has 13 residues. CDR3 sequence: CASSLDRGTEAFF. The CDR3, as DNA: TGTGCCAGCAGTCTGGACAGAGGCACTGAAGCTTTCTTT.

The V and J genes are TRBV30 and TRBJ2-2; the D gene is possibly TRBD2 (6 bases). Germline CDR1 reads GTSNPN; CDR2 reads SVGIG (reference sequence). The V end was cut by 2 bases, the J end by 3 bases, with 13 bases between. The CDR3 sequence is 15 residues long. The CDR3 loop reads CAWSNLGLHTGELFF. The CDR3 nucleotides are TGTGCCTGGAGTAATTTGGGACTTCACACCGGGGAGCTGTTTTTT.

CDR3 DNA sequence: TGTGCCAGCAGCCCAACAGGGGGCACTGAAGCTTTCTTT. Protein product: CASSPTGGTEAFF. V gene TRBV7-2 combines with J gene TRBJ1-1; 8 bases fit TRBD1. With V trimmed by 5 bases and J by 4 bases, 3 bases remained unmatched. CDR1 and CDR2 (germline): SGHTA, FQGNSA. This CDR3 contains 13 residues. Together with reference TRBV7-2 and TRBJ1-1, the CDR3 gives the full variable domain: GAGVSQSPSNKVTEKGKDVELRCDPISGHTALYWYRQSLGQGLEFLIYFQGNSAPDKSGLPSDRFSAERTGGSVSTLTIQRTQQEDSAVYLCASSPTGGTEAFFGQGTRLTVV.

The gene calls are TRBV5-4 and TRBJ2-7; tentatively, D is TRBD1 (7 bases). The germline V gene has CDR1 SGHNT and CDR2 YYREEE (reference sequence). The CDR3 totals 15 residues. Trimming took off 4 bases at V and 3 bases at J, with 17 bases between the two ends. CDR3 coding DNA: TGTGCCAGCAGCGCGGGACAGCCCAAGGACTACGAGCAGTACTTC. Amino acids: CASSAGQPKDYEQYF. Drawing the rest from reference TRBV5-4 and TRBJ2-7, the complete variable domain is ETGVTQSPTHLIKTRGQQVTLRCSSQSGHNTVSWYQQALGQGPQFIFQYYREEENGRGNFPPRFSGLQFPNYSSELNVNALELDDSALYLCASSAGQPKDYEQYFGPGTRLTVT.

V and J are TRBV5-6 and TRBJ2-2, with no clear D. Trimming stripped 4 bases from V and 2 bases from J, with 6 bases between. The CDR3 covers 13 residues. Germline assignment: CDR1 SGHDT and CDR2 YYEEEE. CDR3 nucleotides: TGTGCCAGCAGCCTGGTAAACACCGGGGAGCTGTTTTTT. This translates into CASSLVNTGELFF.

The chain has TRBV11-3 and TRBJ2-5; perhaps TRBD2 as D (5 bases). V lost 2 bases and J lost 5, with 15 bases in between. Germline V CDR1 and CDR2: SGHNT, YENEEA. The CDR3 is made up of 15 amino acids. In nucleotides, the CDR3 is TGTGCCAGCAGCTTATTCTCCGGGGATGGCGAGACCCAGTACTTC. This gives the protein CASSLFSGDGETQYF. Full variable domain (missing parts from reference TRBV11-3 and TRBJ2-5): EAGVVQSPRYKIIEKKQPVAFWCNPISGHNTLYWYLQNLGQGPELLIRYENEEAVDDSQLPKDRFSAERLKGVDSTLKIQPAELGDSAVYLCASSLFSGDGETQYFGPGTRLLVL.

This rearrangement joins TRBV2 to TRBJ1-2; D is unclear. The CDR3 is 11 residues long. Germline V gene sequence: CDR1 SNHLY, CDR2 FYNNEI. Deletions cut 8 bases from V and 4 bases from J, with 8 bases between. The CDR3 is CASVETYGYTF. CDR3 in DNA: TGTGCCAGCGTGGAGACCTATGGCTACACCTTC. The full variable domain, with the rest looked up from reference TRBV2 and TRBJ1-2, is EPEVTQTPSHQVTQMGQEVILRCVPISNHLYFYWYRQILGQKVEFLVSFYNNEISEKSEIFDDQFSVERPDGSNFTLKIRSTKLEDSAMYFCASVETYGYTFGSGTRLTVV.

V gene TRBV19 combines with J gene TRBJ2-5; D is perhaps TRBD1 (6 bases). V shed 7 bases and J shed 1 base, with 7 bases lying between them. Germline-derived CDR1 and CDR2 are LNHDA and SQIVND (reference sequence). The CDR3 loop spans 12 amino acids. CDR3: CASMGAQETQYF. The CDR3 region has the DNA TGTGCCAGTATGGGGGCCCAAGAGACCCAGTACTTC.

This sequence joins TRBV5-1 and TRBJ2-7, with 7 bases that match TRBD1. The germline gives CDR1 SGHRS, CDR2 YFSETQ. The CDR3 sequence is 15 residues long. The V and J ends lost 0 bases and 3 bases, in that order; junction bases with no gene match: 6. Here the CDR3 DNA reads TGCGCCAGCAGCTTGGTATACAGGGGTCGCTACGAGCAGTACTTC. As protein: CASSLVYRGRYEQYF.

The chain combines TRBV7-2 with TRBJ1-5, with 7 bases aligning to TRBD1. The CDR3 is 14 amino acids. V shed 4 bases and J 4 bases; nucleotides not matched to a gene: 4. Germline-derived CDR1 and CDR2 are SGHTA and FQGNSA. The CDR3 region has the DNA TGTGCCAGCAGCTCCGGGACAGAGAATCAGCCCCAGCATTTT. It yields the protein CASSSGTENQPQHF.

The rearrangement joins TRBV9 to TRBJ2-3; 10 bases align to TRBD1. CDR1 and CDR2 from the germline V gene are SGDLS and YYNGEE. V lost 6 bases, J lost 2 bases, and 6 bases stayed unmatched. This CDR3 contains 15 residues. CDR3: CASTRDRGFTDTQYF. Here the CDR3 DNA reads TGTGCCAGCACTCGGGACAGGGGATTCACAGATACGCAGTATTTT.